Shown below are 31 T cell receptor beta chains from a single sample sequenced in a study of blood T cell repertoires in COVID-19. Profiled with immunoSEQ multiplex PCR; TCRdb holds only in-frame clones, not every one. The data show 140,000 to 150,000 clones, approximately 88% seen once. The material sequenced was peripheral blood. The receptor set was obtained from a woman in her fifties or sixties with acute or convalescent COVID-19.

This clone was found a few times. This CDR3 is CASSSFTGSHSYEQYF. For the CDR3, the DNA is TGTGCCAGCAGCTCCTTTACAGGGAGTCATTCCTACGAGCAGTACTTC. This rearrangement joins TRBV7-2 to TRBJ2-7; a possible D gene is TRBD1 (6 bases). This CDR3 has 16 residues. V gave up 4 bases and J gave up 1 base, with 17 bases separating them. Germline V gene lookup returns CDR1 SGHTA and CDR2 FQGNSA. Using reference TRBV7-2 and TRBJ2-7 for the parts outside the CDR3, the full variable domain is GAGVSQSPSNKVTEKGKDVELRCDPISGHTALYWYRQSLGQGLEFLIYFQGNSAPDKSGLPSDRFSAERTGGSVSTLTIQRTQQEDSAVYLCASSSFTGSHSYEQYFGPGTRLTVT.

The CDR3: CASSQGVSGSSNQPQHF. CDR3 sequence (DNA): TGCGCCAGCAGCCAAGGGGTGTCGGGTAGCAGTAATCAGCCCCAGCATTTT. V usage is TRBV4-1 and J usage is TRBJ1-5; D ambiguous. Trimming took 1 base from V and 4 from J, leaving 17 bases between them. Germline values: CDR1 MGHRA, CDR2 YSYEKL. The CDR3 covers 17 residues.

This chain uses TRBV10-1 with TRBJ2-2; a possible D gene is TRBD1 (6 bases). Germline V gives CDR1 WNHNN, CDR2 SYGVQD (reference sequence). The germline V and J ends were trimmed by 4 bases and 7 bases, with 13 bases remaining between them. This CDR3 has 14 residues. This chain's CDR3 is CASSGAGAVGELFF. CDR3 DNA sequence: TGCGCCAGCAGTGGGGCAGGGGCGGTCGGGGAGCTGTTTTTT.

The J gene is TRBJ2-7, the V gene TRBV3-1 (or the pseudogene TRBV3-2); 12 nucleotides match TRBD2. Germline loops: CDR1 LGHDT, CDR2 YNNKEL (reference sequence). CDR3 length: 16 amino acids. V was pared by 0 bases and J by 4 bases, with 4 bases of the junction left unmatched. For the CDR3, the DNA is TGTGCCAGCAGCCAAGAGACTAGCGGGAGACCGTACGAGCAGTACTTC. Its translation is CASSQETSGRPYEQYF.

To note about this clone: The sample contains more than one DNA sequence encoding this CDR3. V and J are TRBV19 and TRBJ2-2; 9 bases are shared with TRBD2. The CDR3 length is 15 residues. The V and J ends lost 3 bases and 1 base, in that order; junction bases with no gene match: 0. Germline V gives CDR1 LNHDA, CDR2 SQIVND (reference sequence). The CDR3 reads CASSISGGNTGELFF. The DNA of the CDR3 is TGTGCCAGTAGTATTAGCGGGGGGAACACCGGGGAGCTGTTTTTT.

J is TRBJ1-6 and V is TRBV9, with TRBD1 as a possible D gene (5 bases). Germline values: CDR1 SGDLS, CDR2 YYNGEE. CDR3 length equals 15 residues. V was cut by 0 bases and J by 8 bases, with 12 bases left in between. CDR3 protein: CASSVGQNLDSPLHF. The DNA of the CDR3 is TGTGCCAGCAGCGTAGGACAGAACCTGGATTCACCCCTCCACTTT.

The rearrangement links TRBV5-6 to TRBJ2-1; 11 positions match TRBD2. V shed 4 bases, J shed 2 bases, and the junction held 5 bases outside the gene matches. CDR1 is SGHDT, CDR2 YYEEEE, per germline. The length of the CDR3 is 16 residues. CDR3 residues: CASSQGLAGPYNEQFF. Written as DNA, the CDR3 is TGTGCCAGCAGCCAAGGACTAGCGGGTCCCTACAATGAGCAGTTCTTC.

This chain links TRBV27 with TRBJ1-1; D unresolved. The germline V gene has CDR1 MNHEY and CDR2 SMNVEV (reference sequence). V gave up 0 bases and J gave up 10 bases, with 15 bases separating them. CDR3 length: 14 amino acids. As DNA, the CDR3 is TGTGCCAGCAGTTTATCGCCCCACTGGAGCGGAGCTTTCTTT. Protein sequence: CASSLSPHWSGAFF.

The V call is TRBV6-5, the J call TRBJ1-5, with D possibly matching TRBD1 (5 bases). Per the germline V gene, CDR1 is MNHEY and CDR2 is SVGAGI. With 1 base removed from V and 2 bases from J, the gap between germline ends came to 6 bases. This CDR3 comprises 14 residues. The CDR3 region is CASSYWGGNQPQHF. DNA for the CDR3: TGTGCCAGCAGTTACTGGGGGGGCAATCAGCCCCAGCATTTT.

V gene TRBV28 combines with J gene TRBJ1-4; TRBD1 matches 8 bases. The CDR3 length is 18 residues. Germline V gene data show CDR1 as MDHEN and CDR2 as SYDVKM. V shed 5 bases, J shed 1 base, and the junction held 12 bases outside the gene matches. This CDR3 is CASSAGQAGVETNEKLFF. DNA for the CDR3: TGTGCCAGCAGTGCGGGACAGGCGGGCGTCGAAACTAATGAAAAACTGTTTTTT. Full variable domain (rest looked up from reference TRBV28 and TRBJ1-4): DVKVTQSSRYLVKRTGEKVFLECVQDMDHENMFWYRQDPGLGLRLIYFSYDVKMKEKGDIPEGYSVSREKKERFSLILESASTNQTSMYLCASSAGQAGVETNEKLFFGSGTQLSVL.

The genes are TRBV14 and TRBJ1-3; D is uncertain. Germline V gene lookup returns CDR1 SGHDN and CDR2 FVKESK. This CDR3 spans 15 amino acids. Trimming left V 2 bases short and J 0 bases short, with 8 bases between. In nucleotides, the CDR3 is TGTGCCAGCAGCCAAACAGTGACCTCTGGAAACACCATATATTTT. It specifies CASSQTVTSGNTIYF.

CDR3 DNA: TGTGCCAGCAGCCCGGTTTGGGAGGGCGGGGAGCTGTTTTTT. Encoded protein: CASSPVWEGGELFF. The gene calls are TRBV5-4 and TRBJ2-2, with 7 positions matching TRBD2. The V segment lost 4 bases and the J segment 7 bases; nucleotides outside the gene matches: 7. The CDR3 totals 14 residues. Germline CDR1 SGHNT, CDR2 YYREEE (reference sequence). The variable domain in full, completed from reference TRBV5-4 and TRBJ2-2, reads ETGVTQSPTHLIKTRGQQVTLRCSSQSGHNTVSWYQQALGQGPQFIFQYYREEENGRGNFPPRFSGLQFPNYSSELNVNALELDDSALYLCASSPVWEGGELFFGEGSRLTVL.

V is TRBV6-5 and J is TRBJ2-2; D is ambiguous. Trimming removed 7 bases from V and 3 bases from J, with 6 bases in between. This CDR3 has 12 residues. Germline V gene lookup returns CDR1 MNHEY and CDR2 SVGAGI. CDR3 DNA: TGTGCCAGCAACATTTACACCGGGGAGCTGTTTTTT. Its protein is CASNIYTGELFF.

The chain recombines TRBV19 with TRBJ2-5; TRBD2 matches 9 bases. The CDR3 has 18 amino acids. J lost 2 bases, V lost 7 bases, and 17 bases had no gene match. CDR1 and CDR2 from the germline V gene are LNHDA and SQIVND (reference sequence). In DNA, the CDR3 is TGTGCCAGTACCAAGAGGTCGGGGACTAGCATCCGGCAAGAGACCCAGTACTTC. It encodes CASTKRSGTSIRQETQYF.

CDR3 bases: TGTGCCAGCAGCCTTGGACAGGCCTACTACAATGAGCAGTTCTTC. This encodes CASSLGQAYYNEQFF. V is TRBV7-9 and J is TRBJ2-1; 7 bases match TRBD1. Trimming took 5 bases from V and 3 from J; bases not matched to a gene: 7. In germline, CDR1 is SEHNR, CDR2 FQNEAQ (reference sequence). The CDR3 loop spans 15 amino acids. The full variable domain, its missing parts supplied by reference TRBV7-9 and TRBJ2-1, is DTGVSQNPRHKITKRGQNVTFRCDPISEHNRLYWYRQTLGQGPEFLTYFQNEAQLEKSRLLSDRFSAERPKGSFSTLEIQRTEQGDSAMYLCASSLGQAYYNEQFFGPGTRLTVL.

The V call is TRBV5-4, the J call TRBJ2-5, with D possibly matching TRBD1 (6 bases). CDR3 length: 15 residues. Trimming removed 4 bases from V and 5 bases from J, with 18 bases in between. Germline V gene data show CDR1 as SGHNT and CDR2 as YYREEE (reference sequence). The CDR3 reads CASSATSGAQETQYF. CDR3 coding DNA: TGTGCCAGCAGCGCCACCTCAGGGGCGCAGGAGACCCAGTACTTC.

Written as DNA, the CDR3 is TGTGCCAGCAGCCAAAAGGATATTGGGACTAGCGGCTACGAGCAGTACTTC. This sequence encodes CASSQKDIGTSGYEQYF. The chain uses TRBV4-2 and TRBJ2-7; TRBD2 aligns across 11 bases. The ends lost 2 bases at V and 3 bases at J; junction bases unmatched: 9. Germline V CDR1 and CDR2: LGHNA, YNFKEQ. The CDR3 spans 17 residues.

This clone was detected once. The chain combines TRBV5-1 with TRBJ1-5, with D possibly matching TRBD1 (6 bases). Trimming took off 4 bases at V and 7 bases at J, with 15 bases between the two ends. Germline CDR1 and CDR2: SGHRS and YFSETQ. The CDR3 has 14 amino acids. In nucleotides, the CDR3 is TGCGCCAGCAGCCCAACAGGGTCGGAGCAGCCCCAGCATTTT. Residues: CASSPTGSEQPQHF.

DNA for the CDR3: TGTGCCAGCAGTTTAGCTCGTCTGAGGAATGGCTACACCTTC. It codes for CASSLARLRNGYTF. The chain carries TRBV28 and TRBJ1-2; D is ambiguous. The CDR3 has 14 amino acids. Germline CDR1 is MDHEN and CDR2 is SYDVKM. V was cut by 2 bases and J by 6 bases, with 13 bases left in between.

This chain joins TRBV19 and TRBJ1-6, with 8 nucleotides matching TRBD1. This CDR3 is built from 15 residues. The ends lost 6 bases at V and 10 bases at J; junction bases unmatched: 11. Germline V gene sequence: CDR1 LNHDA, CDR2 SQIVND (reference sequence). The CDR3 DNA sequence: TGTGCCAGTAGCCTAGGGGCAGGGGGCTGGTCACCCCTCCACTTT. This translates into CASSLGAGGWSPLHF.

The chain is built from TRBV5-8 and TRBJ2-2; no clear D gene. V was pared by 0 bases and J by 5 bases, with 8 bases between. The CDR3 length is 14 residues. Per germline, CDR1 SGHTS and CDR2 YDEGEE. This chain's CDR3 is CASSLVSNTGELFF. The CDR3 nucleotides are TGTGCCAGCAGCTTGGTGTCCAATACCGGGGAGCTGTTTTTT.

The chain joins TRBV10-3 to TRBJ1-6; 7 nucleotides line up with TRBD1. The CDR3 covers 17 residues. From germline, CDR1 is ENHRY and CDR2 SYGVKD. The trim removed 6 bases at V and 0 bases at J, leaving 8 bases unmatched. The CDR3 protein is CAISTGQASSYNSPLHF. The CDR3, as DNA: TGTGCCATCAGCACCGGACAGGCAAGCTCCTATAATTCACCCCTCCACTTT.

The chain combines TRBV2 with TRBJ1-5, with 9 bases aligning to TRBD1. Germline V CDR1 and CDR2: SNHLY, FYNNEI. The CDR3 is 14 amino acids. V trimming: 3 bases; J trimming: 5 bases; junction bases outside the gene matches: 2. Written as DNA, the CDR3 is TGTGCCAGCAGTGACAGGACAGGGGATCAGCCCCAGCATTTT. This sequence encodes CASSDRTGDQPQHF.

This chain joins TRBV7-8 and TRBJ2-3; a possible D gene is TRBD1 (6 bases). Trimming cost V 6 bases and J 9 bases, with 16 bases left between them. This CDR3 has 13 amino acids. Looked up from germline, CDR1 is SGHVS and CDR2 is FQNEAQ. CDR3: CASRLDLGATQYF. DNA for the CDR3: TGTGCCAGCAGACTCGACTTGGGGGCGACGCAGTATTTT.

This clone was recorded once. The rearrangement joins TRBV28 to TRBJ2-1; D possibly corresponds to TRBD2 (5 bases). V lost 6 bases and J 6 bases, leaving 21 bases between the germline ends. Germline V gene lookup returns CDR1 MDHEN and CDR2 SYDVKM. This CDR3 is 16 amino acids long. This CDR3 is CASSASGKGSFNEQFF. Here the CDR3 DNA reads TGTGCCAGCAGCGCGTCGGGGAAGGGTTCGTTCAATGAGCAGTTCTTC.

The rearrangement uses TRBV14 and TRBJ2-7; 7 bases are shared with TRBD1. Per the germline V gene, CDR1 is SGHDN and CDR2 is FVKESK. V shed 3 bases, J shed 7 bases, and the junction held 9 bases outside the gene matches. The CDR3 has 14 amino acids. CDR3 DNA: TGTGCCAGCAGCCAGGTACAGGGGCCGCCTGAGCAGTACTTC. Its translation: CASSQVQGPPEQYF.

This chain links TRBV6-5 with TRBJ2-1; 7 nucleotides line up with TRBD1. Per germline, CDR1 MNHEY and CDR2 SVGAGI. V was clipped by 6 bases and J by 3 bases; unmatched bases: 8. The CDR3 extends over 15 amino acids. The DNA for the CDR3 is TGTGCCAGCAGCAATACAGGGGCCGGCTACAATGAGCAGTTCTTC. As protein: CASSNTGAGYNEQFF.

This chain joins TRBV11-1 and TRBJ2-7; D perhaps matches TRBD1 (5 bases). V gave up 1 base and J gave up 3 bases, with 10 bases separating them. The V gene's germline CDR1 is SGHAT and CDR2 FQDESV (reference sequence). The CDR3 runs to 14 residues. DNA of the CDR3: TGTGCCAGCAGCTTAGAGGGGTCGGGCTACGAGCAGTACTTC. As protein: CASSLEGSGYEQYF.

The chain uses TRBV10-2 and TRBJ2-1; D possibly corresponds to TRBD1 (6 bases). V was clipped by 6 bases and J by 1 base, with 22 bases between them. This CDR3 is built from 18 residues. Looked up from germline, CDR1 is WSHSY and CDR2 is SAAADI. The CDR3 loop reads CASSGSPKTTGSYNEQFF. The DNA for the CDR3 is TGCGCCAGCAGCGGATCCCCCAAGACGACAGGATCCTACAATGAGCAGTTCTTC.

As for this clone: Within the sample, other DNA sequences also encode this same CDR3. The CDR3 region has the DNA TGTGCCAGCAGCTTGCCCGACAGTTACGAGCAGTACTTC. This encodes CASSLPDSYEQYF. This chain connects TRBV5-8 to TRBJ2-7, with a tentative D call TRBD1 (5 bases). Between the trimmed V and J ends, which lost 1 base and 4 bases, there was a span of 9 bases. Germline values: CDR1 SGHTS, CDR2 YDEGEE. The CDR3 runs to 13 residues.

This chain links TRBV12-3 or TRBV12-4 with TRBJ2-1; 8 bases match TRBD2. The trim removed 6 bases at V and 7 bases at J, leaving 5 bases unmatched. The CDR3 contains 13 residues. In DNA form, the CDR3 reads TGTGCCAGCAGCCCCGGGGGGGCAAATGAGCAGTTCTTC. Translation gives CASSPGGANEQFF.